The clone carrying this T cell receptor beta chain turned up a few times. Its specificity is not known. This specimen comes from a study of T cells after yellow fever vaccination. About the research overall: Fractions of limited cellularity were prepared by means of SMART-Seq v4 Ultra Low Input. Whole-study findings and limits: The booster response re-showed most primary clones: 96% CD4, approximately 86% CD8. The secondary response was weaker, and its peak arrived faster, on day 5 versus 15.

Germline CDR1 MNHNS, CDR2 SASEGT. J gave up 0 bases and V 6 bases, and 5 bases lay outside the gene matches. This CDR3 has 14 amino acids. TCR cDNA, made by 5'RACE template switching, carried an added universal primer site and UMIs. TCRdb itself ran the 5' RACE reads through MiXCR, one entry per CDR3 protein. The sample holds 600,000 to 750,000 distinct CDR3 sequences, around 12% seen once. Source: PBMCs, taken on the day of the yellow fever booster vaccination. The clonotype comes from a man aged 25-45 years who received the YFV17D yellow fever vaccine. This chain connects TRBV6-1 to TRBJ2-7; 7 bases match TRBD1. This chain's CDR3 is CASSKTGPSYEQYF. The DNA for the CDR3 is TGTGCCAGCAGCAAGACAGGGCCCTCCTACGAGCAGTACTTC.